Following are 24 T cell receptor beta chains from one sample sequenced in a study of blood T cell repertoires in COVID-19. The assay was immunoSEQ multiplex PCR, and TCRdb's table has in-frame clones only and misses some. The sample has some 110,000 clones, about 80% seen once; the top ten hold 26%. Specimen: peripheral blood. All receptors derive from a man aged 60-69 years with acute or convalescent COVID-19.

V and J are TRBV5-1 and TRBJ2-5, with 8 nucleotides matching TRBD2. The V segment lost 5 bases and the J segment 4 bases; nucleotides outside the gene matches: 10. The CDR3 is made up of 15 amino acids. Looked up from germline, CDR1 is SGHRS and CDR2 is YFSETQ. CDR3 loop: CASSMTGGWGETQYF. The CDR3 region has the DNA TGCGCCAGCAGTATGACGGGAGGGTGGGGAGAGACCCAGTACTTC.

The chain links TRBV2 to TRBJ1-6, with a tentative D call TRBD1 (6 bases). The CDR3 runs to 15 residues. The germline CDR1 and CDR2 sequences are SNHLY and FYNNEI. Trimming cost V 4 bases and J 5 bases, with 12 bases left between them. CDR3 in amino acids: CASSGTTGHNSPLHF. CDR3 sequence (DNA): TGTGCCAGCAGTGGAACGACAGGACATAATTCACCCCTCCACTTT.

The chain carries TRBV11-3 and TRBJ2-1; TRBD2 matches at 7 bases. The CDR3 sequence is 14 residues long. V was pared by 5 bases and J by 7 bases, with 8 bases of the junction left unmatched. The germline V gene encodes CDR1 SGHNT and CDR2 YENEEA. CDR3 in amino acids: CASSHGIAGNEQFF. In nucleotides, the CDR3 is TGTGCCAGCAGCCACGGCATAGCGGGTAATGAGCAGTTCTTC.

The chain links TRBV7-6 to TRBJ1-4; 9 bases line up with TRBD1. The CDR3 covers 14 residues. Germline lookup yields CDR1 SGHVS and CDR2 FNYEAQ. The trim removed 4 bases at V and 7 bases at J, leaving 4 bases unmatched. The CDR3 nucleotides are TGTGCCAGCAGCTCCGGGACAGGGATTGAAAAACTGTTTTTT. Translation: CASSSGTGIEKLFF.

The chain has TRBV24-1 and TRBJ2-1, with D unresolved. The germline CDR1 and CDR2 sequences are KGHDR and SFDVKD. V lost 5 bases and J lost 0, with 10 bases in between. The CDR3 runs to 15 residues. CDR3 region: CATSVTSSSYNEQFF. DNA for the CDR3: TGTGCCACCAGTGTAACGTCCAGCTCCTACAATGAGCAGTTCTTC.

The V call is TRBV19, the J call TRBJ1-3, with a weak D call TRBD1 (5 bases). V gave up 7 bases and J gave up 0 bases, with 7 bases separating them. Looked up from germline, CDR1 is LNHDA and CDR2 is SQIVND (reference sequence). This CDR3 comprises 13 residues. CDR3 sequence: CASTGASGNTIYF. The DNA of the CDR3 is TGTGCCAGTACTGGGGCCTCTGGAAACACCATATATTTT. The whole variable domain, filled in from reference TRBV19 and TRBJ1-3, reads DGGITQSPKYLFRKEGQNVTLSCEQNLNHDAMYWYRQDPGQGLRLIYYSQIVNDFQKGDIAEGYSVSREKKESFPLTVTSAQKNPTAFYLCASTGASGNTIYFGEGSWLTVV.

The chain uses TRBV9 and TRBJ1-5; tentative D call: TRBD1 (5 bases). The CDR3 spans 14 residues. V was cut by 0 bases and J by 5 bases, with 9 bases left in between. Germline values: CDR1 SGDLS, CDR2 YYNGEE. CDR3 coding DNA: TGTGCCAGCAGCGTAGACAAGGGGTATCAGCCCCAGCATTTT. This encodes CASSVDKGYQPQHF. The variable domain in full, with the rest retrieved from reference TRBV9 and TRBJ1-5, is DSGVTQTPKHLITATGQRVTLRCSPRSGDLSVYWYQQSLDQGLQFLIQYYNGEERAKGNILERFSAQQFPDLHSELNLSSLELGDSALYFCASSVDKGYQPQHFGDGTRLSIL.

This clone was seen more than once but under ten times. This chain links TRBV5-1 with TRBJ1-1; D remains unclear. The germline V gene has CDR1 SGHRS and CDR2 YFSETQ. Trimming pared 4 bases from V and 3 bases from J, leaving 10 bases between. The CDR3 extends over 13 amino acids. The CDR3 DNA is TGCGCCAGCAGCGAGTACCTGGACACTGAAGCTTTCTTT. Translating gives CASSEYLDTEAFF.

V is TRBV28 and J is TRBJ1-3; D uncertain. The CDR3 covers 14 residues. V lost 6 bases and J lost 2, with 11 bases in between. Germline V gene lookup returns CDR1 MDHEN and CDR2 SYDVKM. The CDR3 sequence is CASSPVGAGNTIYF. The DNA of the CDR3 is TGTGCCAGCAGCCCCGTCGGGGCTGGAAACACCATATATTTT.

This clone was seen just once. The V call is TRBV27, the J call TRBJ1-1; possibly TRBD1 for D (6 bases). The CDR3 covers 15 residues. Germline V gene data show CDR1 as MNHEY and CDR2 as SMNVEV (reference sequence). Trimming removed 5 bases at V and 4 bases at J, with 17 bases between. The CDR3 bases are TGTGCCAGCAGTCAACAGGGTTTCTGGGGCACTGAAGCTTTCTTT. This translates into CASSQQGFWGTEAFF.

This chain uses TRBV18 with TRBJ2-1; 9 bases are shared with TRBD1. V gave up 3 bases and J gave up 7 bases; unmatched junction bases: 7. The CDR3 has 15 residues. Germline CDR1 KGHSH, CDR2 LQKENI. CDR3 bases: TGTGCCAGCTCACCCCACAGGGGGCCGGGGAATGAGCAGTTCTTC. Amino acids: CASSPHRGPGNEQFF.

Here the CDR3 reads CASSLGLGSRAEQYF. For the CDR3, the DNA is TGCGCCAGCAGCTTAGGGCTAGGGAGTCGGGCCGAGCAGTACTTC. J is TRBJ2-7 and V is TRBV5-1, with a tentative D call TRBD2 (5 bases). V was pared by 2 bases and J by 6 bases, with 18 bases between. Germline CDR1 is SGHRS and CDR2 is YFSETQ. The CDR3 is made up of 15 amino acids.

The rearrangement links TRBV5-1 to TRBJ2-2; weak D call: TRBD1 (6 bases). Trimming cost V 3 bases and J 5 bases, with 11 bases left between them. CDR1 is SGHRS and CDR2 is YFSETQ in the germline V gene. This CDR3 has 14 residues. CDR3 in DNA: TGCGCCAGCAGCTCCAGGGGTGAGACCGGGGAGCTGTTTTTT. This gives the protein CASSSRGETGELFF. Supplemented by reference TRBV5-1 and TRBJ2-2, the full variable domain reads KAGVTQTPRYLIKTRGQQVTLSCSPISGHRSVSWYQQTPGQGLQFLFEYFSETQRNKGNFPGRFSGRQFSNSRSEMNVSTLELGDSALYLCASSSRGETGELFFGEGSRLTVL.

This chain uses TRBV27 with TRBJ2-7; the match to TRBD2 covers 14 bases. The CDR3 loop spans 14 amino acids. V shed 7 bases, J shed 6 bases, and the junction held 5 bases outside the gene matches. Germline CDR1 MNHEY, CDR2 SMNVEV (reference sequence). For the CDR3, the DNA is TGTGCCAGCAAGGGACTAGCGGGAGTATCCGAGCAGTACTTC. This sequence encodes CASKGLAGVSEQYF.

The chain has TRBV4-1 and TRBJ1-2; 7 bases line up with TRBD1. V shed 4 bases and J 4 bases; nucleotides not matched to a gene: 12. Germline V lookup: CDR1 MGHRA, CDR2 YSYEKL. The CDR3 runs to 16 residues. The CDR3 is CASSRGEGAGGYGYTF. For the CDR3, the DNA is TGCGCCAGCAGCCGAGGGGAAGGGGCAGGGGGCTATGGCTACACCTTC.

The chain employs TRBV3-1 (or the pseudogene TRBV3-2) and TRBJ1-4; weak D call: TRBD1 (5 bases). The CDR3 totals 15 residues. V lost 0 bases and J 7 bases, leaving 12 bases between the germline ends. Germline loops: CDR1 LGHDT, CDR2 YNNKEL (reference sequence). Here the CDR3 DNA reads TGTGCCAGCAGCCAAGAGCGGGGGGTCCTTGAAAAACTGTTTTTT. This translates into CASSQERGVLEKLFF.

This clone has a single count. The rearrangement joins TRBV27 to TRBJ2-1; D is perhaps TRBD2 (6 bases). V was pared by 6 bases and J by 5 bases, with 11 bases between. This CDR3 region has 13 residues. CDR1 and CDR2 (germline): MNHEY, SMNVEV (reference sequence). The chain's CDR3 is CASSLPGDNEQFF. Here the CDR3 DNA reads TGTGCCAGCAGCCTCCCGGGGGACAATGAGCAGTTCTTC.

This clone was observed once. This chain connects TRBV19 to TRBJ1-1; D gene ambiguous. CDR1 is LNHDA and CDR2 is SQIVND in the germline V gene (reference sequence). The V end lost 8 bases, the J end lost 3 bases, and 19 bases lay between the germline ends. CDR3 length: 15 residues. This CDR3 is CASGTRGAVDTEAFF. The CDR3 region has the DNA TGTGCCAGTGGCACCCGGGGTGCGGTGGACACTGAAGCTTTCTTT.

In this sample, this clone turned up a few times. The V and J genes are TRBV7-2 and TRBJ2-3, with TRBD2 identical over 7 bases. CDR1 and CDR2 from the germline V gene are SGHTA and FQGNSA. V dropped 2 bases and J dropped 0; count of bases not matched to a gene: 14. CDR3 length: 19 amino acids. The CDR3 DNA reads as TGTGCCAGCAGCTTAAGTCCTCCGGCTAGCGGAGCTAGCACAGATACGCAGTATTTT. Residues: CASSLSPPASGASTDTQYF. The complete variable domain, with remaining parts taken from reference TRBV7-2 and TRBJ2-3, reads GAGVSQSPSNKVTEKGKDVELRCDPISGHTALYWYRQSLGQGLEFLIYFQGNSAPDKSGLPSDRFSAERTGGSVSTLTIQRTQQEDSAVYLCASSLSPPASGASTDTQYFGPGTRLTVL.

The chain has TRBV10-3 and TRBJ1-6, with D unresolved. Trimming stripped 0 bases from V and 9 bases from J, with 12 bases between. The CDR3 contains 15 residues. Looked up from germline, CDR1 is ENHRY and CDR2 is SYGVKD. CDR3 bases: TGTGCCATCAGTGAGTCTTCCGGAGTAGGTTCACCCCTCCACTTT. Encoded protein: CAISESSGVGSPLHF.

The CDR3 spells CASSEETERNEKLFF. CDR3 DNA sequence: TGTGCCAGCAGTGAAGAGACAGAAAGGAATGAAAAACTGTTTTTT. J is TRBJ1-4 and V is TRBV2; tentative D call: TRBD1 (5 bases). The CDR3 totals 15 residues. Germline CDR1 is SNHLY and CDR2 is FYNNEI. Trimming stripped 1 base from V and 5 bases from J, with 11 bases between.

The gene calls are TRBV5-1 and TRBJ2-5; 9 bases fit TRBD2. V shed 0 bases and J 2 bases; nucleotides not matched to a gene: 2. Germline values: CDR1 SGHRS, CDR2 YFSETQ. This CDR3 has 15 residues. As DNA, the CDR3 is TGCGCCAGCAGCTTGGCCCTAGCGGGACAAGAGACCCAGTACTTC. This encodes CASSLALAGQETQYF.

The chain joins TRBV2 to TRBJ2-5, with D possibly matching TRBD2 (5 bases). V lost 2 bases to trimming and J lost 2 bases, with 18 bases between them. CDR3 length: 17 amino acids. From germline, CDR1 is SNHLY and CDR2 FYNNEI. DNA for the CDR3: TGTGCCAGCAGTGAATGGAGGACGGCGATCGAACAAGAGACCCAGTACTTC. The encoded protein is CASSEWRTAIEQETQYF.

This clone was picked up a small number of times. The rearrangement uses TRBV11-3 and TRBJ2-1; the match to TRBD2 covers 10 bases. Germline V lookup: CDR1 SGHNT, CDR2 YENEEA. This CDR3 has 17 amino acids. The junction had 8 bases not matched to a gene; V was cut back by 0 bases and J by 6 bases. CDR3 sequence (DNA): TGTGCCAGCAGCTTAGATGGGTTAGCGGGAGGTACCAATGAGCAGTTCTTC. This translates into CASSLDGLAGGTNEQFF.